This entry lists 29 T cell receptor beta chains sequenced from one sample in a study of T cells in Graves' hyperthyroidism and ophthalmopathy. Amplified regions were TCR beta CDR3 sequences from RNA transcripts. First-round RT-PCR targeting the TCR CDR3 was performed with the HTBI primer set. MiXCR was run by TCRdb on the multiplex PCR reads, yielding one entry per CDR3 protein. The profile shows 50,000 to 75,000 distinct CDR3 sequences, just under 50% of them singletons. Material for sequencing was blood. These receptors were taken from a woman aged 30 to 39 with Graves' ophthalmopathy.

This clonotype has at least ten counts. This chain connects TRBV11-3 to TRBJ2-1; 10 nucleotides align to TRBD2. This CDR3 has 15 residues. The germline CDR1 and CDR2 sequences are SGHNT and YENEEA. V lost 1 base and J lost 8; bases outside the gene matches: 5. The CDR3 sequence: CASSLALAGDDEQFF. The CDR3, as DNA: TGTGCCAGCAGCTTAGCTCTAGCGGGAGATGATGAGCAGTTCTTC.

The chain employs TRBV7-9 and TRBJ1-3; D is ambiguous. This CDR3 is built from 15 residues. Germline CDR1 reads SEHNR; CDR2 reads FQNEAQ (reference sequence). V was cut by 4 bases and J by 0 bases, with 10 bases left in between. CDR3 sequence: CASSSGLCSGNTIYF. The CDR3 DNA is TGTGCCAGCAGCTCTGGACTGTGCTCTGGAAACACCATATATTTT. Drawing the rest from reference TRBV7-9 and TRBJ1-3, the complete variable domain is DTGVSQNPRHKITKRGQNVTFRCDPISEHNRLYWYRQTLGQGPEFLTYFQNEAQLEKSRLLSDRFSAERPKGSFSTLEIQRTEQGDSAMYLCASSSGLCSGNTIYFGEGSWLTVV.

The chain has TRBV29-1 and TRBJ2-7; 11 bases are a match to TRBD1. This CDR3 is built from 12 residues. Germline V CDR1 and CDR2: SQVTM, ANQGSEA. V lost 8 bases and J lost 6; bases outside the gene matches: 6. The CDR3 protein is CSSPGTGGEQYF. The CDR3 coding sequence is TGCAGCTCACCCGGGACAGGGGGCGAGCAGTACTTC.

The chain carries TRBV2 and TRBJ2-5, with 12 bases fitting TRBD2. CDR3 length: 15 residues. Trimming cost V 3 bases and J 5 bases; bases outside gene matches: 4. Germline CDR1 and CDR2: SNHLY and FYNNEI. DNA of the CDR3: TGTGCCAGCAGTGATGGACTAGCGGGACTCGAGACCCAGTACTTC. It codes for CASSDGLAGLETQYF.

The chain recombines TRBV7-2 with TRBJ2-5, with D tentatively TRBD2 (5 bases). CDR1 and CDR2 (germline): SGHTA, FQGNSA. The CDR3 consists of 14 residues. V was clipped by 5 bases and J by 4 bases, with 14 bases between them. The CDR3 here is CASSPYTAGETQYF. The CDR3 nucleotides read TGTGCCAGCAGCCCGTACACGGCGGGAGAGACCCAGTACTTC.

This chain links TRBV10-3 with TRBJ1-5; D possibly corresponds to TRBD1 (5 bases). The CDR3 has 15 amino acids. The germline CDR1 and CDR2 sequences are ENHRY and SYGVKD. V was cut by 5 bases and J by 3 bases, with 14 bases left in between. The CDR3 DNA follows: TGTGCCATCAGTCCGGGACTAGCGGACAATCAGCCCCAGCATTTT. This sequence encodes CAISPGLADNQPQHF.

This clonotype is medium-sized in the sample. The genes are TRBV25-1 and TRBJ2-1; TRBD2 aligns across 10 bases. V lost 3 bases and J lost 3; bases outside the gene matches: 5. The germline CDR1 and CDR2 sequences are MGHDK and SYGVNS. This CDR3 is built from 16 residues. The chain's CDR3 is CASSDTSGKGYNEQFF. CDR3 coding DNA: TGTGCCAGCAGTGACACTAGCGGGAAGGGCTACAATGAGCAGTTCTTC.

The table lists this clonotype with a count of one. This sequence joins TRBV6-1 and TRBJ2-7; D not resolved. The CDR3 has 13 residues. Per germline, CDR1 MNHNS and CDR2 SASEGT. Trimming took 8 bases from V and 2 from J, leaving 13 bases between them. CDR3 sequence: CASAWRGAYEQYF. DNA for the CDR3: TGTGCCAGCGCTTGGCGAGGAGCCTACGAGCAGTACTTC.

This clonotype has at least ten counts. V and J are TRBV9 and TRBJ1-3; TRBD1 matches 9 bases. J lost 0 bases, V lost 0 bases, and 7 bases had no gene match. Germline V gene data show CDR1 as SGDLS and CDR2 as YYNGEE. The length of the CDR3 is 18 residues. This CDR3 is CASSVGGQGTISGNTIYF. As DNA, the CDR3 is TGTGCCAGCAGCGTAGGTGGACAGGGGACAATCTCTGGAAACACCATATATTTT.

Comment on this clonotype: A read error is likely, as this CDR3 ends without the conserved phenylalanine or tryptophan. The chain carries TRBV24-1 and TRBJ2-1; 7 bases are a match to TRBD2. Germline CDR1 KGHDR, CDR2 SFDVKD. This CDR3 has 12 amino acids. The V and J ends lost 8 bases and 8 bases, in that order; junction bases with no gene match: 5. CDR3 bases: TGTGCCACCAATCCAGCGGGGCATGAGCAGTTCCTC. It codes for CATNPAGHEQFL.

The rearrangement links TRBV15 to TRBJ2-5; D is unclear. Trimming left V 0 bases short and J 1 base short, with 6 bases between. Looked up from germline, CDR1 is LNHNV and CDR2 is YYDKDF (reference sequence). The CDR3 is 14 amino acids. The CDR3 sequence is CATSRDRSQETQYF. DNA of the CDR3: TGTGCCACCAGCAGAGACAGAAGCCAAGAGACCCAGTACTTC.

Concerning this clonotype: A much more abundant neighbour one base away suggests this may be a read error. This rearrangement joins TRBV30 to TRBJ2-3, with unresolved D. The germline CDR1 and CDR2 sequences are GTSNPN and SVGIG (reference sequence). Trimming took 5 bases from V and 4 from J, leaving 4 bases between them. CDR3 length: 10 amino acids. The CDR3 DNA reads TGTGCCTGGGCTGCAGATACGCAGTATTTT. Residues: CAWAADTQYF. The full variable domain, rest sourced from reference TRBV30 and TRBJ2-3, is SQTIHQWPATLVQPVGSPLSLECTVEGTSNPNLYWYRQAAGRGLQLLFYSVGIGQISSEVPQNLSASRPQDRQFILSSKKLLLSDSGFYLCAWAADTQYFGPGTRLTVL.

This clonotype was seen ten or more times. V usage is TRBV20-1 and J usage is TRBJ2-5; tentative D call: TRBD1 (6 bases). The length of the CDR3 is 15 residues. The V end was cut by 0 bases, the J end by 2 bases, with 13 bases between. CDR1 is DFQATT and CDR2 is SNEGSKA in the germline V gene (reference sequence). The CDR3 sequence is CSARDNRAVQETQYF. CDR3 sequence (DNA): TGCAGTGCTAGAGATAACAGGGCAGTACAAGAGACCCAGTACTTC.

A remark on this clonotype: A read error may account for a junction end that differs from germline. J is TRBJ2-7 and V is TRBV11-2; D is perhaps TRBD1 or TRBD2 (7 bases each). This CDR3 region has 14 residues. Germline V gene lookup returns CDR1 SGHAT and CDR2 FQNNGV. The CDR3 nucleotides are TGCGCCGGCAGCCCAGGGGGGGGCACCTACGAGCAGTACTTC. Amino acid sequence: CAGSPGGGTYEQYF.

The CDR3 nucleotides read TGTGCCAGCAGATGGGGGGCCTCCTACGAGCAGTACTTC. It is translated as CASRWGASYEQYF. J is TRBJ2-7 and V is TRBV7-3; D possibly matches TRBD1 or TRBD2 (6 bases each). Germline V gives CDR1 SGHTA, CDR2 FQGTGA. Between the trimmed V and J ends, which lost 6 bases and 0 bases, there was a span of 9 bases. The CDR3 has 13 amino acids.

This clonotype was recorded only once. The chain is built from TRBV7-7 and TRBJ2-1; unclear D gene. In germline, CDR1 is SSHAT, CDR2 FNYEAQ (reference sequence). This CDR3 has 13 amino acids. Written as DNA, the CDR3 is TGTGCTAGCCACTTTCCTCCCTACAATGAGCAGTTCTTC. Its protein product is CASHFPPYNEQFF.

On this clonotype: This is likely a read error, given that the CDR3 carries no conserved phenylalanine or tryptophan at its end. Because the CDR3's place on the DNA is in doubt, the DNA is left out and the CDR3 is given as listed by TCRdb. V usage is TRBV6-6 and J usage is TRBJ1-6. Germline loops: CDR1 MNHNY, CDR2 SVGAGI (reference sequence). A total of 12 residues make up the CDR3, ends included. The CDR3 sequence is CATGGNNSPPHS.

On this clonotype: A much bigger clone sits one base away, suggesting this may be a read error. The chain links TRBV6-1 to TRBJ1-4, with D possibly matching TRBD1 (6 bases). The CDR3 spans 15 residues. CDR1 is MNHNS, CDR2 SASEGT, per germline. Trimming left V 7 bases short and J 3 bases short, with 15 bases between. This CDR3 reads CASTPQGAANEKLFF. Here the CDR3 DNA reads TGTGCCAGCACCCCACAGGGTGCAGCTAATGAAAAACTGTTTTTT.

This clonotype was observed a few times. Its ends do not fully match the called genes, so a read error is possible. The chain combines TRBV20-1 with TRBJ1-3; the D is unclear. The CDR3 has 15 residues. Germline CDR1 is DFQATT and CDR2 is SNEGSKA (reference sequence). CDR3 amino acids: CSAGSPGRAGNIIYF. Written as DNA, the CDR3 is TGCAGTGCTGGATCCCCGGGTAGAGCTGGAAACATCATATATTTT.

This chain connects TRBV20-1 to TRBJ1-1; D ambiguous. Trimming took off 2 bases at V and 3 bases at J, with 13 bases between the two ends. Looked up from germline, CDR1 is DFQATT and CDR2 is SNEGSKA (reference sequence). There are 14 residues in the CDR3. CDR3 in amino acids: CSARLAVRYTEAFF. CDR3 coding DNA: TGCAGTGCTAGACTAGCGGTGAGGTACACTGAAGCTTTCTTT.

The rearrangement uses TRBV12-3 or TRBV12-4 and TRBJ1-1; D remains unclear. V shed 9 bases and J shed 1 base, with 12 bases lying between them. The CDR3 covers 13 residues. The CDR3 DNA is TGTGCCAGAACATACTCGAGGAACACTGAAGCTTTCTTT. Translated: CARTYSRNTEAFF.

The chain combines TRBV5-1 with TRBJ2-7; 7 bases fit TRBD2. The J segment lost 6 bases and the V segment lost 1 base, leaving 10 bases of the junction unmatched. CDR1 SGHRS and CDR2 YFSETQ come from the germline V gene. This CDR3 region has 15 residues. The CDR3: CASSLNGGSAAEQYF. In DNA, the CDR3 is TGCGCCAGCAGCTTGAACGGCGGGAGCGCGGCCGAGCAGTACTTC.

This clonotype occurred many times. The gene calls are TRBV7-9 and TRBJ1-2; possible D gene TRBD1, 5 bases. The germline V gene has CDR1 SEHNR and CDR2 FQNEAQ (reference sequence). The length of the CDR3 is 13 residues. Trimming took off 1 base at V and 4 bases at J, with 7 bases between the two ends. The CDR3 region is CASSLGQFYGYTF. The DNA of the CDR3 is TGTGCCAGCAGCTTAGGACAGTTCTATGGCTACACCTTC.

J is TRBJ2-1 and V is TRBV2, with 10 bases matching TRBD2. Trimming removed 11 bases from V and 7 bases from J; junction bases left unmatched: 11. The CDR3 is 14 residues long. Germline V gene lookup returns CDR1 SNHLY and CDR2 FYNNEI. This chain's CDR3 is CARKELAGVNEQFF. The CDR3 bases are TGTGCCCGCAAGGAGCTAGCGGGAGTTAATGAGCAGTTCTTC. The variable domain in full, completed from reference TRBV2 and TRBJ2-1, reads EPEVTQTPSHQVTQMGQEVILRCVPISNHLYFYWYRQILGQKVEFLVSFYNNEISEKSEIFDDQFSVERPDGSNFTLKIRSTKLEDSAMYFCARKELAGVNEQFFGPGTRLTVL.

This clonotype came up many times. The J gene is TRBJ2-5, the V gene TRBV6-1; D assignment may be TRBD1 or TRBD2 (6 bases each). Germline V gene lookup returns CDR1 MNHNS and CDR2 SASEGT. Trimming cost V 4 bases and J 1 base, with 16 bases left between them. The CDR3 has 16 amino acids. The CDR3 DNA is TGTGCCAGCAGTGGGGGGGCGCAGTTCCCCCAAGAGACCCAGTACTTC. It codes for CASSGGAQFPQETQYF.

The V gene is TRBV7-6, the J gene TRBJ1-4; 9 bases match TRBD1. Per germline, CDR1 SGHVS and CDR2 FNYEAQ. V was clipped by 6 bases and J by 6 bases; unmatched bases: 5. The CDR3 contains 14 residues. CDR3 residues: CASRPGQGDEKLFF. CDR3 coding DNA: TGTGCCAGCAGGCCGGGACAGGGTGATGAAAAACTGTTTTTT.

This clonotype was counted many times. CDR3 sequence reads: CASNPTLGGTEAFF. CDR3 in DNA: TGTGCCAGCAACCCCACGCTGGGGGGCACTGAAGCTTTCTTT. The J gene is TRBJ1-1, the V gene TRBV6-1; maybe TRBD1 (5 bases). The CDR3 has 14 amino acids. V lost 7 bases and J 4 bases, leaving 16 bases between the germline ends. Germline V gives CDR1 MNHNS, CDR2 SASEGT.

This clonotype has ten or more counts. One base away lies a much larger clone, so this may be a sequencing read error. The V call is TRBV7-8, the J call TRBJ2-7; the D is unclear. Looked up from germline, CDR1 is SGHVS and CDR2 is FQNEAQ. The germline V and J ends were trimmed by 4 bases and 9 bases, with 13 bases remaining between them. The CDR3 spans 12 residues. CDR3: CASSSSVAGQYF. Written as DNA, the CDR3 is TGTGCCAGCAGCTCCTCTGTAGCCGGGCAGTACTTC.

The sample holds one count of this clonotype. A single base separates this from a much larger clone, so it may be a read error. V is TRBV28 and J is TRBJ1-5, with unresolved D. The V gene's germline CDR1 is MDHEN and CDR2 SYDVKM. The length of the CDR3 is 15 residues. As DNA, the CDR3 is TGTGCCGGCAGTCCCAGCAGTGGGGGCAATCAGCCCCAGCATTTT. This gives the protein CAGSPSSGGNQPQHF.